This is a list of T cell receptor beta chains from one sample in a study of blood T cell repertoires in COVID-19. Using immunoSEQ multiplex PCR, the repertoire was profiled, and TCRdb retains in-frame clones only, with some absent. The repertoire holds about 250,000 clones, 65% to 85% seen once, with about 4.5% in the top ten. The sample was peripheral blood. The source of these receptors is a man over 45 with active or convalescent COVID-19. Each CDR3 is given with its conserved first and last residue. The D gene is left open where the match is weak.

j_call: TRBJ1-5; v_call: TRBV12-3/TRBV12-4; d_call: .; cdr3_aa: CASSPGVNQPQHF
j_call: TRBJ2-1; v_call: TRBV6-2/TRBV6-3; d_call: .; cdr3_aa: CASSYNIWLANNEQFF
j_call: TRBJ1-2; v_call: TRBV12-3/TRBV12-4; d_call: .; cdr3_aa: CASRPDSLYGYTF
j_call: TRBJ1-4; v_call: TRBV11-2; d_call: .; cdr3_aa: CASSIGGGAYEKLFF
j_call: TRBJ1-1; v_call: TRBV5-1; d_call: TRBD1; cdr3_aa: CASSSFLDRDEAFF
j_call: TRBJ2-3; v_call: TRBV5-1; d_call: TRBD2; cdr3_aa: CASSRLAGGIRSTDTQYF
j_call: TRBJ2-3; v_call: TRBV9; d_call: TRBD2; cdr3_aa: CASSVSSGGAGNTQYF
j_call: TRBJ1-5; v_call: TRBV24-1; d_call: TRBD1; cdr3_aa: CATSDPGTGDHQPQHF
j_call: TRBJ2-2; v_call: TRBV5-4; d_call: .; cdr3_aa: CASSFNRYTGELFF
j_call: TRBJ2-3; v_call: TRBV7-8; d_call: TRBD2; cdr3_aa: CASSPRTSGGTDTQYF
j_call: TRBJ1-4; v_call: TRBV3-1/TRBV3-2; d_call: .; cdr3_aa: CASSQGLGSPTNEKLFF
j_call: TRBJ2-7; v_call: TRBV6-6; d_call: .; cdr3_aa: CASSAEAYEQYF
j_call: TRBJ1-1; v_call: TRBV7-8; d_call: TRBD1; cdr3_aa: CASSLAGDSTEAFF
j_call: TRBJ2-7; v_call: TRBV6-1; d_call: TRBD2; cdr3_aa: CASSEARWVAGASREQYF
j_call: TRBJ1-5; v_call: TRBV4-2; d_call: TRBD1; cdr3_aa: CASSQVGGQGGLGQPQHF
j_call: TRBJ1-2; v_call: TRBV25-1; d_call: .; cdr3_aa: CASSEFGGSGGYTF
j_call: TRBJ2-5; v_call: TRBV19; d_call: TRBD1; cdr3_aa: CASSSTGQETQYF
j_call: TRBJ1-2; v_call: TRBV11-1; d_call: TRBD1; cdr3_aa: CASSRSRTGYYGYTF
j_call: TRBJ2-2; v_call: TRBV2; d_call: TRBD1; cdr3_aa: CASRTGGAFSGELFF
j_call: TRBJ2-1; v_call: TRBV7-9; d_call: TRBD1; cdr3_aa: CASSPRTGLNEQFF
j_call: TRBJ1-2; v_call: TRBV19; d_call: TRBD1; cdr3_aa: CASNPTGRVNYGYTF
j_call: TRBJ1-6; v_call: TRBV5-1; d_call: TRBD1; cdr3_aa: CASSPGDRGDSPLHF
j_call: TRBJ1-1; v_call: TRBV27; d_call: TRBD1; cdr3_aa: CASRPALQGPMNTEAFF
j_call: TRBJ1-1; v_call: TRBV19; d_call: .; cdr3_aa: CASTPGTLNTEAFF
j_call: TRBJ2-3; v_call: TRBV5-6; d_call: .; cdr3_aa: CASSSSDTQYF
j_call: TRBJ1-5; v_call: TRBV6-2/TRBV6-3; d_call: TRBD1; cdr3_aa: CASSLDRGHQPQHF
j_call: TRBJ2-7; v_call: TRBV5-5; d_call: TRBD1; cdr3_aa: CASSLERGLAYEQYF
j_call: TRBJ2-7; v_call: TRBV12-3/TRBV12-4; d_call: .; cdr3_aa: CASTDLGVYEQYF
j_call: TRBJ1-2; v_call: TRBV27; d_call: .; cdr3_aa: CASSFQGGDYGYTF
j_call: TRBJ1-3; v_call: TRBV30; d_call: TRBD1; cdr3_aa: CAWSVRDRGAGNTIYF
j_call: TRBJ1-1; v_call: TRBV18; d_call: .; cdr3_aa: CASSLWPGEAFF
j_call: TRBJ2-7; v_call: TRBV18; d_call: TRBD1; cdr3_aa: CASSQGQGGADEQYF
j_call: TRBJ1-6; v_call: TRBV7-9; d_call: .; cdr3_aa: CASSYDRNNSPLHF
j_call: TRBJ2-7; v_call: TRBV5-5; d_call: .; cdr3_aa: CASSLLTEPYEQYF
j_call: TRBJ1-6; v_call: TRBV3-1/TRBV3-2; d_call: .; cdr3_aa: CASSQGGNSPLHF
j_call: TRBJ2-7; v_call: TRBV7-2; d_call: .; cdr3_aa: CASSATGLNSYEQYF
j_call: TRBJ2-7; v_call: TRBV19; d_call: .; cdr3_aa: CASRGPPRSYEQYF
j_call: TRBJ1-5; v_call: TRBV4-2; d_call: .; cdr3_aa: CASSRVWETNQPQHF
j_call: TRBJ1-2; v_call: TRBV10-3; d_call: TRBD1; cdr3_aa: CAIRSGRGDGYTF
j_call: TRBJ2-3; v_call: TRBV5-4; d_call: .; cdr3_aa: CASSPRLGADTQYF
j_call: TRBJ2-7; v_call: TRBV5-1; d_call: TRBD2; cdr3_aa: CASSLAGGGSYEQYF
j_call: TRBJ2-1; v_call: TRBV10-1; d_call: .; cdr3_aa: CASSESGSIQFF
j_call: TRBJ1-5; v_call: TRBV7-9; d_call: .; cdr3_aa: CASSLEVWEAQHF
j_call: TRBJ2-3; v_call: TRBV9; d_call: TRBD2; cdr3_aa: CASSVSGGFSTDTQYF
j_call: TRBJ2-3; v_call: TRBV30; d_call: TRBD2; cdr3_aa: CAWKGGGADTQYF
j_call: TRBJ2-7; v_call: TRBV5-5; d_call: .; cdr3_aa: CASSQAGGLSYEQYF